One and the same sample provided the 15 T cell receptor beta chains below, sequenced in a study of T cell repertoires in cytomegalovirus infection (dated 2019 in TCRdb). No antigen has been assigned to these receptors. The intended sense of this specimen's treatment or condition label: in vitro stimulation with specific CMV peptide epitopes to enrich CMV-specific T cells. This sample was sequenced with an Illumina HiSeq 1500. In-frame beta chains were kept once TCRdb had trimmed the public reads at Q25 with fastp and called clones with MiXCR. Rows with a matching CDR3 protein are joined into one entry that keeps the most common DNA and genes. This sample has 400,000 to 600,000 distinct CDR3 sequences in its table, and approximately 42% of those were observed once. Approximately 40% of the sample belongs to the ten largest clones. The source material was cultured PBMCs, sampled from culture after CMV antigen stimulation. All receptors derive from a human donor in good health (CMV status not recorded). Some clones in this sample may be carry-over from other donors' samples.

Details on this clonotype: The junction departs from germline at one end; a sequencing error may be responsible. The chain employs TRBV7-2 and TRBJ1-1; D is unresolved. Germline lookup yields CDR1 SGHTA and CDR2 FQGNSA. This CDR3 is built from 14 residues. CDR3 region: CATSLLVPGTEAFF. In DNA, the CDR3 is TGTGCCACCAGCTTGTTGGTGCCGGGCACTGAAGCTTTCTTT.

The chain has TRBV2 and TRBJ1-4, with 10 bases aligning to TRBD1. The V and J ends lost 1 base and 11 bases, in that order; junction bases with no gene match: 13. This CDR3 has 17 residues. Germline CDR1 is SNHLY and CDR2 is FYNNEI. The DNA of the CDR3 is TGTGCCAGCAGTGAAGGGGACAGGGGCCCCTCGTTGAAGAAACTGTTTTTT. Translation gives CASSEGDRGPSLKKLFF.

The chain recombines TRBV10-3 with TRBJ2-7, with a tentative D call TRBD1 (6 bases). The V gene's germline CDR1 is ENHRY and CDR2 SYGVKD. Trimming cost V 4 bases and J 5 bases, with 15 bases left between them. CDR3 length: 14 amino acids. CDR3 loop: CAISVIDRRDEQYF. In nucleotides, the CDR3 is TGTGCCATCAGTGTCATCGACAGGCGGGACGAGCAGTACTTC.

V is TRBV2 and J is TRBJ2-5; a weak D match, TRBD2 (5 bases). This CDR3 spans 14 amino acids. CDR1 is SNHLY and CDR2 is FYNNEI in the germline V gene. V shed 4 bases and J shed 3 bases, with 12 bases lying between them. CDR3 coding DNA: TGTGCCAGCAGTGTGATCAGCGGCGAAGAGACCCAGTACTTC. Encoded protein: CASSVISGEETQYF. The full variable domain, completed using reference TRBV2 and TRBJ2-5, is EPEVTQTPSHQVTQMGQEVILRCVPISNHLYFYWYRQILGQKVEFLVSFYNNEISEKSEIFDDQFSVERPDGSNFTLKIRSTKLEDSAMYFCASSVISGEETQYFGPGTRLLVL.

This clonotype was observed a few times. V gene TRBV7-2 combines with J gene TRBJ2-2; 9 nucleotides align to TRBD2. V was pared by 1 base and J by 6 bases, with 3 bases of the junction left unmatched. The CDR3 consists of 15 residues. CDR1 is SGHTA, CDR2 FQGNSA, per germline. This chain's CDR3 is CASSLVGGGAGELFF. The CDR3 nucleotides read TGTGCCAGCAGCTTAGTTGGCGGGGGGGCCGGGGAGCTGTTTTTT.

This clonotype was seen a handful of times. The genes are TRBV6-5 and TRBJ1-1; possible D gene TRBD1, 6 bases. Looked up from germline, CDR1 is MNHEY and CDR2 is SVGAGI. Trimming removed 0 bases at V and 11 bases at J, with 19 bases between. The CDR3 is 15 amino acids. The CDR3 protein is CASSYSRGRGPSAFF. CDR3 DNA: TGTGCCAGCAGTTACTCGCGTGGCAGGGGACCGTCGGCTTTCTTT.

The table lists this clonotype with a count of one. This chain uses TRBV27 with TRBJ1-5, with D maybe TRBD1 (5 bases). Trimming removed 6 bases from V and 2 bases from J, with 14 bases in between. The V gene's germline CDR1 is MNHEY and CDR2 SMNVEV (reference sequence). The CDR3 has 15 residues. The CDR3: CASSPMSRGNQPQHF. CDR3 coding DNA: TGTGCCAGCAGCCCCATGTCCAGGGGCAATCAGCCCCAGCATTTT.

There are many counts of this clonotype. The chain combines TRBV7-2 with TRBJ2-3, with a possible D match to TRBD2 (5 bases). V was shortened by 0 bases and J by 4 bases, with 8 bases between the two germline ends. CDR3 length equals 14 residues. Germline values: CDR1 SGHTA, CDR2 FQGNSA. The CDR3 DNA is TGTGCCAGCAGCTTAGCGGGAGTGGCAGATACGCAGTATTTT. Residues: CASSLAGVADTQYF.

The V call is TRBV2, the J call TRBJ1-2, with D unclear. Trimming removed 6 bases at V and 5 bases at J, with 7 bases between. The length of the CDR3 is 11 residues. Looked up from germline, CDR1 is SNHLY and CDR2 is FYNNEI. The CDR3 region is CASREMYGYTF. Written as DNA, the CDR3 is TGTGCCAGCAGGGAGATGTATGGCTACACCTTC. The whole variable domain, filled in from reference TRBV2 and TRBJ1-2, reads EPEVTQTPSHQVTQMGQEVILRCVPISNHLYFYWYRQILGQKVEFLVSFYNNEISEKSEIFDDQFSVERPDGSNFTLKIRSTKLEDSAMYFCASREMYGYTFGSGTRLTVV.

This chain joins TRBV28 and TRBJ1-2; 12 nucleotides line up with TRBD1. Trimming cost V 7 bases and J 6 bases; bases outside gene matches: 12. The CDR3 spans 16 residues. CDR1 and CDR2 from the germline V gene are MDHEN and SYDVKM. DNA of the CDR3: TGTGCCAGCATTAGTTTTGGGACAGGGGGCGTCGATGGCTACACCTTC. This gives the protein CASISFGTGGVDGYTF.

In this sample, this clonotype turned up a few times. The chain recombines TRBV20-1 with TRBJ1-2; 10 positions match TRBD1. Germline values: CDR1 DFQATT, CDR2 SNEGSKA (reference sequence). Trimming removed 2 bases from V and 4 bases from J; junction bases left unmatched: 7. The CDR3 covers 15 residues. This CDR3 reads CSARRQGAGTYGYTF. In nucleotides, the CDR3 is TGCAGTGCTAGACGACAGGGGGCAGGGACCTATGGCTACACCTTC.

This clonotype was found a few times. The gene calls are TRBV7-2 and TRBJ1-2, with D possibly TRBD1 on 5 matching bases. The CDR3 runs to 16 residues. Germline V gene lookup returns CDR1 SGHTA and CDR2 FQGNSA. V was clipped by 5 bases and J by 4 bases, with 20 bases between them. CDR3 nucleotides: TGTGCCAGCAGCCCGGGCGGGGCGAGGCTTGGCTATGGCTACACCTTC. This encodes CASSPGGARLGYGYTF.

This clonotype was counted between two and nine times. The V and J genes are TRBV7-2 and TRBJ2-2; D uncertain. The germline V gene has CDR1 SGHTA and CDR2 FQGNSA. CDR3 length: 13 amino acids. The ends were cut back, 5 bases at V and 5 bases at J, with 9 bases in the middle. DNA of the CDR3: TGTGCCAGCAGCGCCCGAAGGACCGGGGAGCTGTTTTTT. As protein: CASSARRTGELFF.

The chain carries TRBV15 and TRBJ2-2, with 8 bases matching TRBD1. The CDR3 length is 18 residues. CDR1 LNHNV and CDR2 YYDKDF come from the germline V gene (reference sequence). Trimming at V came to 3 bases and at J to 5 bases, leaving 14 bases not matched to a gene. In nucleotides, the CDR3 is TGTGCCACCAGCAGGAGGGACAGGATAACCCGGCGGACCGGGGAGCTGTTTTTT. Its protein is CATSRRDRITRRTGELFF.

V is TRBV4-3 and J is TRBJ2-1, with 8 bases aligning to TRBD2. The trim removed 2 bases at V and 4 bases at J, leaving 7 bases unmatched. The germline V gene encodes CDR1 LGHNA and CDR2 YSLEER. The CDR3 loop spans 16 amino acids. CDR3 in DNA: TGCGCCAGCAGCCAATCGCCGACTAGCGTTTACAATGAGCAGTTCTTC. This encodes CASSQSPTSVYNEQFF.